This record covers a single T cell receptor beta chain. Sequencing used immunoSEQ multiplex PCR; TCRdb keeps in-frame clones, though not all of them. The data hold 250,000 to 300,000 clones, with roughly 92% observed a single time. This sample is drawn from a study of blood T cell repertoires in COVID-19. Germline CDR1 SGDLS, CDR2 YYNGEE. V dropped 6 bases and J dropped 3; count of bases not matched to a gene: 4. CDR3 length: 13 residues. This receptor was identified in a woman between 25 and 40 years old with COVID-19, enrolled during active disease. This chain joins TRBV9 and TRBJ1-1; 8 bases are shared with TRBD1. The sequenced sample was peripheral blood. The CDR3 here is CASKQGVDTEAFF. DNA of the CDR3: TGTGCCAGCAAACAGGGGGTAGACACTGAAGCTTTCTTT.